These T cell receptor beta chains were read from a single sample in a study of blood T cell repertoires in COVID-19. Data came from immunoSEQ multiplex PCR; TCRdb stores just in-frame clones and leaves some out. The repertoire has fewer than 350,000 clones, about 87% of them found once; the top ten carry around 7.8%. Specimen: peripheral blood. All receptors come from a woman aged 45 to 65 who had recovered from COVID-19. CDR3s include the opening cysteine and the closing phenylalanine or tryptophan. D genes are given only for firm matches. The listing skips clone size in some rows; elsewhere it reads once, few, many or a size class.

D	J	V	size	CDR3	DNA
-	TRBJ1-5	TRBV6-1	-	CASSEIQGGDQPQHF	TGTGCCAGCAGTGAAATACAGGGTGGTGATCAGCCCCAGCATTTT
TRBD2	TRBJ2-3	TRBV6-9	-	CAGGLAGDTTSTDTQYF	TGTGCCGGAGGTTTAGCGGGAGACACCACTAGCACAGATACGCAGTATTTT
-	TRBJ1-1	TRBV9	-	CASSPGQSMNTEAFF	TGTGCCAGCAGCCCTGGACAGTCCATGAACACTGAAGCTTTCTTT
TRBD1	TRBJ2-7	TRBV19	once	CASSIRLNRGNYEQYF	TGTGCCAGTAGTATAAGGTTGAACAGGGGTAACTACGAGCAGTACTTC
TRBD2	TRBJ2-1	TRBV7-3	-	CASSHPGLAGGQVYNEQFF	TGTGCCAGCAGCCACCCGGGACTAGCGGGAGGACAGGTATACAATGAGCAGTTCTTC
-	TRBJ2-1	TRBV6-6	-	CASSYPPGLSYNEQFF	TGTGCCAGCAGTTATCCCCCAGGGCTTTCCTACAATGAGCAGTTCTTC
-	TRBJ2-7	TRBV27	-	CASSLGDRHYEQYF	TGTGCCAGCAGTTTAGGCGACAGACACTACGAGCAGTACTTC
TRBD1	TRBJ1-6	TRBV30	-	CAWRHRGGVLHF	TGTGCCTGGAGACACAGGGGAGGCGTCCTCCACTTT
-	TRBJ2-7	TRBV6-1	-	CASSEGLLSSYEQYF	TGTGCCAGCAGTGAAGGACTCCTCAGCTCCTACGAGCAGTACTTC
-	TRBJ1-6	TRBV6-6	-	CASTRRRGGPLHF	TGTGCCAGCACCCGACGGCGGGGTGGCCCCCTCCACTTT
TRBD1	TRBJ1-4	TRBV7-6	-	CASTSRTGRNEKLFF	TGTGCCAGCACCTCTAGGACAGGGAGAAATGAAAAACTGTTTTTT
-	TRBJ2-7	TRBV6-5	-	CASSYTSQGIYEQYF	TGTGCCAGCAGTTACACGTCCCAGGGTATCTACGAGCAGTACTTC
TRBD1	TRBJ1-5	TRBV6-5	-	CASSSDRNNQPQHF	TGTGCCAGCTCCTCGGACAGGAACAATCAGCCCCAGCATTTT
-	TRBJ2-5	TRBV20-1	-	CSASIPRETQYF	TGCAGTGCTAGTATTCCCCGAGAGACCCAGTACTTC
-	TRBJ1-1	TRBV12-3/TRBV12-4	-	CASSPTGAQGAFF	TGTGCCAGCAGCCCCACAGGAGCCCAGGGGGCTTTCTTT
TRBD2	TRBJ2-2	TRBV7-8	-	CASSLGSGRNTGELFF	TGTGCCAGCAGCTTAGGTAGCGGGCGTAACACCGGGGAGCTGTTTTTT
-	TRBJ1-2	TRBV30	-	CAWSVPGYGANYGYTF	TGTGCCTGGAGTGTCCCGGGATACGGAGCTAACTATGGCTACACCTTC
TRBD1	TRBJ1-4	TRBV28	-	CASSSIRTGGGEKLFF	TGTGCCAGCAGTTCAATAAGGACAGGGGGAGGGGAAAAACTGTTTTTT
TRBD2	TRBJ2-5	TRBV28	-	CASSLWMMREGRQETQYF	TGTGCCAGCAGTTTATGGATGATGCGGGAGGGCCGCCAAGAGACCCAGTACTTC
-	TRBJ2-7	TRBV19	-	CASSLGGSYEQYF	TGTGCCAGTAGTCTCGGGGGCTCCTACGAGCAGTACTTC
-	TRBJ1-6	TRBV27	-	CASSFRQDNSPLHF	TGTGCCAGCAGTTTTCGACAGGATAATTCACCCCTCCACTTT
-	TRBJ2-7	TRBV28	-	CASSPPLTYEQYF	TGTGCCAGCAGTCCACCCCTTACTTACGAGCAGTACTTC
TRBD2	TRBJ2-3	TRBV15	-	CATSRSGGSGRVTDTQYF	TGTGCCACCAGCAGGTCCGGTGGGAGCGGGAGAGTAACAGATACGCAGTATTTT
-	TRBJ2-4	TRBV6-5	-	CASSWGVQAKNIQYF	TGTGCCAGCAGTTGGGGAGTCCAAGCCAAAAACATTCAGTACTTC
-	TRBJ1-2	TRBV5-4	once	CASSSDSEGNYGYTF	TGTGCCAGCAGCTCGGACAGTGAAGGGAACTATGGCTACACCTTC
-	TRBJ2-3	TRBV11-2	-	CASTRTDTQYF	TGTGCCAGCACGCGTACAGATACGCAGTATTTT
TRBD1	TRBJ2-2	TRBV6-4	-	CASSAQGEGTGELFF	TGTGCCAGCAGTGCGCAGGGGGAAGGTACCGGGGAGCTGTTTTTT
TRBD2	TRBJ2-7	TRBV7-3	-	CASSLASGSHEQYF	TGTGCCAGCAGCTTAGCTAGCGGGAGCCACGAGCAGTACTTC
TRBD1	TRBJ1-2	TRBV6-6	-	CASGNTGVTAGGYTF	TGTGCCAGCGGTAATACAGGGGTTACCGCGGGGGGCTACACCTTC
TRBD2	TRBJ2-7	TRBV28	-	CASRLAGLGSYEQYF	TGTGCCAGCAGACTCGCGGGACTAGGCTCCTACGAGCAGTACTTC
-	TRBJ2-1	TRBV7-2	-	CASSSRGIYNEQFF	TGTGCCAGCAGCTCCCGGGGGATTTACAATGAGCAGTTCTTC
TRBD2	TRBJ2-1	TRBV19	-	CASGGLDSYNEQFF	TGTGCCAGCGGGGGACTAGACTCCTACAATGAGCAGTTCTTC
TRBD1	TRBJ2-7	TRBV7-2	-	CASSIGQGVYEQYF	TGTGCCAGCAGCATAGGACAGGGGGTCTACGAGCAGTACTTC
-	TRBJ2-3	TRBV6-5	-	CASRIQSTDTQYF	TGTGCCAGCAGAATACAGAGCACAGATACGCAGTATTTT
-	TRBJ1-5	TRBV7-8	-	CASSLAFQNNQPQHF	TGTGCCAGCAGCTTAGCGTTCCAGAACAATCAGCCCCAGCATTTT
TRBD1	TRBJ1-5	TRBV6-6	-	CATKKGGPGSNQPQHF	TGTGCCACGAAGAAAGGGGGCCCGGGTAGCAATCAGCCCCAGCATTTT
TRBD1	TRBJ1-3	TRBV28	-	CASSFRGLGNTIYF	TGTGCCAGCAGCTTCAGGGGGCTTGGAAACACCATATATTTT
-	TRBJ2-1	TRBV7-2	-	CASTPGLSYNEQFF	TGTGCCAGCACACCAGGGCTATCCTACAATGAGCAGTTCTTC
TRBD2	TRBJ2-7	TRBV6-5	once	CASMVGIAGVWEQYF	TGTGCCAGCATGGTAGGGATCGCGGGGGTTTGGGAGCAGTACTTC
TRBD2	TRBJ2-3	TRBV27	-	CASRDLAALYTDTQYF	TGTGCCAGCAGGGATCTAGCGGCTCTTTACACAGATACGCAGTATTTT
TRBD2	TRBJ2-7	TRBV19	-	CASSPRAAGGYEQYF	TGTGCCAGTAGTCCCCGAGCGGCGGGGGGCTACGAGCAGTACTTC
-	TRBJ1-4	TRBV7-2	-	CASSLRRGQKLFF	TGTGCCAGCAGCTTGCGCCGGGGTCAAAAACTGTTTTTT
-	TRBJ1-2	TRBV28	-	CASSGTTLKSNYGYTF	TGTGCCAGCAGCGGAACTACCTTAAAGTCAAACTATGGCTACACCTTC
TRBD2	TRBJ2-7	TRBV11-3	-	CASSSRLADRNEQYF	TGTGCCAGCAGCTCCCGACTAGCGGACCGCAACGAGCAGTACTTC
-	TRBJ1-5	TRBV28	-	CASGLVGGGQPQHF	TGTGCCAGCGGCCTAGTTGGGGGCGGTCAGCCCCAGCATTTT
-	TRBJ1-3	TRBV7-2	-	CASSLVSRNTIYF	TGTGCCAGCAGCTTAGTCTCTCGTAACACCATATATTTT
-	TRBJ2-1	TRBV11-2	-	CASSEKRIVFEQFF	TGTGCCAGCAGCGAGAAGCGAATTGTGTTTGAGCAGTTCTTC
TRBD2	TRBJ2-1	TRBV3-1/TRBV3-2	once	CASSQTSGGYNEQFF	TGTGCCAGCAGCCAAACTAGCGGGGGCTACAATGAGCAGTTCTTC
-	TRBJ2-1	TRBV5-5	-	CASGPRQRTYNEQFF	TGTGCCAGCGGCCCTCGTCAACGTACCTACAATGAGCAGTTCTTC
TRBD1	TRBJ2-2	TRBV4-3	-	CASSPRQGVTGELFF	TGCGCCAGCAGCCCCCGACAGGGCGTCACCGGGGAGCTGTTTTTT
TRBD1	TRBJ2-5	TRBV7-9	-	CASRQGQETQYF	TGTGCCTCACGACAGGGACAAGAGACCCAGTACTTC
TRBD1	TRBJ2-3	TRBV7-6	once	CASSLNRGRTDTQYF	TGTGCCAGCAGCTTAAACAGGGGTCGGACAGATACGCAGTATTTT
TRBD2	TRBJ2-7	TRBV7-6	-	CASRAGGSYEQYF	TGTGCCAGCCGGGCGGGAGGATCCTACGAGCAGTACTTC
TRBD2	TRBJ2-5	TRBV7-6	-	CASSPKRGSGRQETQYF	TGTGCCAGCAGCCCAAAAAGGGGTAGCGGGAGGCAAGAGACCCAGTACTTC
-	TRBJ1-1	TRBV4-1	-	CASTRSLGAGTEAFF	TGCGCCAGCACAAGAAGTTTAGGGGCCGGGACTGAAGCTTTCTTT
-	TRBJ1-2	TRBV5-1	once	CASSSSDRIKGYTF	TGCGCCAGCAGCTCCTCGGACAGAATTAAAGGCTACACCTTC
-	TRBJ1-1	TRBV18	-	CASSPSPPQNTEAFF	TGTGCCAGCTCACCATCTCCTCCACAGAACACTGAAGCTTTCTTT
TRBD1	TRBJ2-5	TRBV27	-	CASAFVTGTETQYF	TGTGCCAGCGCCTTCGTGACAGGGACAGAGACCCAGTACTTC
TRBD1	TRBJ1-2	TRBV5-5	-	CASSLDRGYGYTF	TGTGCCAGCAGCTTGGACAGGGGCTATGGCTACACCTTC